This entry describes one T cell receptor (beta chain). These data come from a study of blood T cell repertoires in COVID-19. The wider study: In each case, the material was cDNA or gDNA derived from T cells, B-cell-depleted T cells, or PBMCs.

Assay used: immunoSEQ multiplex PCR; TCRdb lists only in-frame clones, some missing. The sample includes about 210,000 clones, almost 90% of them seen just once. The junction had 7 bases not matched to a gene; V was cut back by 7 bases and J by 5 bases. CDR1 MNHEY and CDR2 SVGAGI come from the germline V gene. The CDR3 length is 14 residues. This receptor was identified in a man between 18 and 29 years old with active or convalescent COVID-19. Sample: peripheral blood. The chain recombines TRBV6-5 with TRBJ2-1, with 8 bases aligning to TRBD1. The CDR3 spells CASKAGQAHNEQFF. CDR3 nucleotides: TGTGCCAGCAAGGCGGGACAGGCGCACAATGAGCAGTTCTTC.